This TCR beta chain appears in the sequencing data of a study of HIV-infected patients and healthy controls. General study results and limits: Size-matched repertoire data failed to replicate the apparent Gini index recovery after therapy in HIV-infected patients. Mean usage of eight alpha and eight beta V genes differed significantly in HIV-infected patients versus controls. Slight age and sex differences between study cohorts did not explain the diversity differences. CMV-associated CDR3s mostly grew nonsignificantly during therapy, while HIV-associated CDR3s declined significantly.

This clonotype qualifies as medium-sized. Its cognate antigen is unknown. The repertoire came from unfractionated whole blood and reflected all unsorted peripheral T cells. CDR1 and CDR2 from the germline V gene are LGHNA and YSLEER. This CDR3 is 20 amino acids long. The V gene end was trimmed by 0 bases and the J gene end by 0 bases; junction bases not matched to a gene: 14. About 500 ng RNA was reverse transcribed with alpha and beta constant-region primers. Each of the alpha and beta chains got its own library through chain-specific third strand synthesis with indices. MiXCR was run by TCRdb on the 5' RACE reads, yielding one entry per CDR3 protein. The table shows 18,000 or so distinct CDR3 sequences, with 12% occurring only once.

The origin of this receptor is an adult in good health. The sequencing sample was made of blood. The chain recombines TRBV4-3 with TRBJ1-3; TRBD1 matches 7 bases. CDR3 residues: CASSQDWSFWDSASGNTIYF. CDR3 bases: TGCGCCAGCAGCCAAGACTGGTCCTTCTGGGACAGCGCCTCTGGAAACACCATATATTTT.